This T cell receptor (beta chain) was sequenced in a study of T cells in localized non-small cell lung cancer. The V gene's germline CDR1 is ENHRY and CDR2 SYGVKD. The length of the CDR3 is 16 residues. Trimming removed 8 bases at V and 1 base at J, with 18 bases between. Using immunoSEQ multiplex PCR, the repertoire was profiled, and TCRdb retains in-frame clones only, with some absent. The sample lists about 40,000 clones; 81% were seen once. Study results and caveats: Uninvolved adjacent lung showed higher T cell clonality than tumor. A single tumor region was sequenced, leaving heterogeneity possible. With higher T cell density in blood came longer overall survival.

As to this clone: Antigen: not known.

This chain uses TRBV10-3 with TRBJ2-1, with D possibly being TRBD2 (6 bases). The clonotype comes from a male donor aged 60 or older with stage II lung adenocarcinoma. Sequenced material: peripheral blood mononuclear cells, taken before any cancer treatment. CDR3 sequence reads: CAISQSRDSSYNEQFF. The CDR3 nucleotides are TGTGCCATCTCCCAATCCCGGGACTCTTCCTACAATGAGCAGTTCTTC.